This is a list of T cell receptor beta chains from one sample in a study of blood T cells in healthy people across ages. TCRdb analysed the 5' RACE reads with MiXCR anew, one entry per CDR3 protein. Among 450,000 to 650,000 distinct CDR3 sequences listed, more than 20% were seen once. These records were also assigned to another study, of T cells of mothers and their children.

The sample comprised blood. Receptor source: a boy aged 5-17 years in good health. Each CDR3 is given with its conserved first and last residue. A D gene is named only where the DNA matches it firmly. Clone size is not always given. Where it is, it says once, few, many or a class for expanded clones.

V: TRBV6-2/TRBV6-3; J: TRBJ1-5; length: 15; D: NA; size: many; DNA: TGTGCCAGCAGTTACGGGCAGATCGGCAATCAGCCCCAGCATTTT; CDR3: CASSYGQIGNQPQHF
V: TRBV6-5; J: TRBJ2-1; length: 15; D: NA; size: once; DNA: TGTGCCAGCAGTACCCGACCGGAGCCACGCAATGAGCAGTTCTTC; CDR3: CASSTRPEPRNEQFF
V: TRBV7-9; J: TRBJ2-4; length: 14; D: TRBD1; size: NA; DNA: TGTGCCAGCAGCTCGACAGGGGTCAAAAACATTCAGTACTTC; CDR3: CASSSTGVKNIQYF
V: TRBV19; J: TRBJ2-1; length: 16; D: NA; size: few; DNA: TGTGCCAGTAGTCCTCATGGCGGGATATCCTACAATGAGCAGTTCTTC; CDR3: CASSPHGGISYNEQFF
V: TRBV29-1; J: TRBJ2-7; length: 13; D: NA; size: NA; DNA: TGCAGCGTTGCCGGGACCCTGGGAGACGAGCAGTACTTC; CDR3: CSVAGTLGDEQYF
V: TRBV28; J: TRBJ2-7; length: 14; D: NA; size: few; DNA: TGTGCCAGCAGTTTTCAATCAGGGAGGCACGAGCAGTACTTC; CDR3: CASSFQSGRHEQYF
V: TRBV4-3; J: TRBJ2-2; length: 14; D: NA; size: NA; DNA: TGCGCCAGCAGCCAAGCGCTTTTCACCGGGGAGCTGTTTTTT; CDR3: CASSQALFTGELFF
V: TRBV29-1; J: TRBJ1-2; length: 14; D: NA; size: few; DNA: TGCAGCGTGATCCGGGACGCCTCGTACTATGGCTACACCTTC; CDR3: CSVIRDASYYGYTF
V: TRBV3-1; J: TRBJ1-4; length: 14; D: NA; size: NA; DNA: TGTGCCAGCAGACCGGGCCGAGCTAATGAAAAACTGTTTTTT; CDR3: CASRPGRANEKLFF
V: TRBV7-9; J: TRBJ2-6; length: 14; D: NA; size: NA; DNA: TGTGCCAGCAGCCCAGGGGCAGGCAATAACGTCCTGACTTTC; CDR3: CASSPGAGNNVLTF
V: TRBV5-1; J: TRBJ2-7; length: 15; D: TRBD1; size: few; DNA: TGCGCCGGCAGCTTGGCTGAGACAGGGGGTGTGTGGCGGCACTTC; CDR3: CAGSLAETGGVWRHF
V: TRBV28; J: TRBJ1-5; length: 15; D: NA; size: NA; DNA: TGTGCCAGCAGTGCACAGCTTGGGAGCAATCAGCCCCAGCATTTT; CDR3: CASSAQLGSNQPQHF
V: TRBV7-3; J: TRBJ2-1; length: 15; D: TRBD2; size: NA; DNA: TGTGCCAGCAGTTGGGGACTAGCGGACGGAGATGAGCAGTTCTTC; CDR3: CASSWGLADGDEQFF
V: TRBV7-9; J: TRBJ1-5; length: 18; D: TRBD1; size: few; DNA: TGTGCCAGCAGCCTCGGGACAGGGGGAAGTAGTGGCAATCAGCCCCAGCATTTT; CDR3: CASSLGTGGSSGNQPQHF
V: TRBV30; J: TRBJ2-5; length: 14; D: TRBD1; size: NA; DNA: TGTGCCTGGACCTCCAGGGGGACCCCAGAGACCCAGTACTTC; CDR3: CAWTSRGTPETQYF
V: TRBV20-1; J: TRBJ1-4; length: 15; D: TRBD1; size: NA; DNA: TGCAGTGCTAGGGACGGCGGGACAGGGGATGAAAAACTGTTTTTT; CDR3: CSARDGGTGDEKLFF
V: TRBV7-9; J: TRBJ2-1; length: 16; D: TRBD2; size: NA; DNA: TGTGCCAGCAGCGCATCTAGCGGAACCCTCCTCAATGAGCAGTTCTTC; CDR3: CASSASSGTLLNEQFF
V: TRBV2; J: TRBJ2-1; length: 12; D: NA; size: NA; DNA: TGTGCCAGCAGTGAAGAGAGTATTGAGCAGTTCTTC; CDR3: CASSEESIEQFF
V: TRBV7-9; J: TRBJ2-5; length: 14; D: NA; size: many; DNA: TGTGCCAGCAGCTTACACGGCGGACAAGAGACCCAGTACTTC; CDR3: CASSLHGGQETQYF
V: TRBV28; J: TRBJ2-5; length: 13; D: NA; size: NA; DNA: TGTGCCAGCAGCGTGGGACGGCAAGAGACCCAGTACTTC; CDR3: CASSVGRQETQYF
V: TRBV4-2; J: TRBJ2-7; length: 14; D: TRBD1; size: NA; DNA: TGTGCCAGCGCCGAGACAGGGGGACAGGGCGAGCAGTACTTC; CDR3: CASAETGGQGEQYF
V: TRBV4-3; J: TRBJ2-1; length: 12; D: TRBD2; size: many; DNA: TGCGCCAGCAGCCTGACTAGCTATGAGCAGTTCTTC; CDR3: CASSLTSYEQFF
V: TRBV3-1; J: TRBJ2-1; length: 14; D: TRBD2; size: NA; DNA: TGTGCCAGCAGCCTCTCTAGCGGGAGCTATGAGCAGTTCTTC; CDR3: CASSLSSGSYEQFF
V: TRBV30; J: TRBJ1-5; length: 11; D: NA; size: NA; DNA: TGTGCCTGGGCCAAGAATGAGGCCCAGCATTTT; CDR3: CAWAKNEAQHF
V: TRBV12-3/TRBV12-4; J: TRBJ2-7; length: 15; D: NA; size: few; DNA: TGTGCCAGCAGTTTCGGGGCCAAGAGCTCCTACGAGCAGTACTTC; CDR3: CASSFGAKSSYEQYF
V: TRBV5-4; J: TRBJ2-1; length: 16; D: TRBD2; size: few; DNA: TGTGCCAGCAGCTTGGTTCTAGCGGGGACCGGAGATGAGCAGTTCTTC; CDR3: CASSLVLAGTGDEQFF
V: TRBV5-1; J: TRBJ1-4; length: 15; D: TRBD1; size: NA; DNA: TGCGCCAGCAGCTTCCAGACAGGGGGAGATGAAAAACTGTTTTTT; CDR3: CASSFQTGGDEKLFF
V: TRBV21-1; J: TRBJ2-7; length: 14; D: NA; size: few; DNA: TGTGCCAGCAGCAACTCTTGCAGGGCCTCCGAGCAGTACTTC; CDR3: CASSNSCRASEQYF
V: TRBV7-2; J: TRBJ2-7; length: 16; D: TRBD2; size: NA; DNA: TGTGCCAGCAGCTTAGCAAACCTAGCGGGAGGCTACGAGCAGTACTTC; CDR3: CASSLANLAGGYEQYF
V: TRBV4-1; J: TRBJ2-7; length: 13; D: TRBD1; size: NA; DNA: TGCGCCAGCAGCCTGGCCAGGGGGCACGAGCAGTACTTC; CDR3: CASSLARGHEQYF
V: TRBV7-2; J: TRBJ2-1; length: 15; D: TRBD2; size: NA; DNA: TGTGCCAGCAGGCCTACTAGCGGATCTTACAATGAGCAGTTCTTC; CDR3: CASRPTSGSYNEQFF
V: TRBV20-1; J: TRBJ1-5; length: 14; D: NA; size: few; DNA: TGCAGTGCGCGACAGGACTATAGCAATCAGCCCCAGCATTTT; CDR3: CSARQDYSNQPQHF
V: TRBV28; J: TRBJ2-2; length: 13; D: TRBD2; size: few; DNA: TGTGCCAGCAAAGCGGGAGTTCCCGGGGAGCTGTTTTTT; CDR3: CASKAGVPGELFF
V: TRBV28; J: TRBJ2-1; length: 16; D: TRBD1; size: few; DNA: TGTGCCAGCAGTTCCCCCCGGGCAGGGGGCTACAATGAGCAGTTCTTC; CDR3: CASSSPRAGGYNEQFF
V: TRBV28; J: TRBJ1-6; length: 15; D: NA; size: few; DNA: TGTGCCAGCACCCCTTCGGCAGGGATGCGTTCACCCCTCCACTTT; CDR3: CASTPSAGMRSPLHF
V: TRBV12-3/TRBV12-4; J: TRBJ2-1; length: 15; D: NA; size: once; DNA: TGTGCCAGCAGCGCTACAAAGAGTTCCTACAATGAGCAGTTCTTC; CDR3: CASSATKSSYNEQFF
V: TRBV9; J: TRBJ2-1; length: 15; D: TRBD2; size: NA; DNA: TGTGCCAGCAGCGATGGACTAGCGGGAAACAATGAGCAGTTCTTC; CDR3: CASSDGLAGNNEQFF
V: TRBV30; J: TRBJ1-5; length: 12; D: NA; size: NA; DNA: TGTGCCTGGGGGCCCGGCGGTCAGCCCCAGCATTTT; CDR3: CAWGPGGQPQHF
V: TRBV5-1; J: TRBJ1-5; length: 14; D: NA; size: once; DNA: TGCGCCAGCAGATCGGGGTCAGGGGTTGATCCCCAGCATTTT; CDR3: CASRSGSGVDPQHF
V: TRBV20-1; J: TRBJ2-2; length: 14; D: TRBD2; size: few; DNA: TGCAGTGCTAGTGCTAGCGGGAGCACCGGGGAGCTGTTTTTT; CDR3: CSASASGSTGELFF
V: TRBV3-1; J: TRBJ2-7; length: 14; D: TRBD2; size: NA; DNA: TGTGCCAGCAGCCAAGTGCGGGGGGCCTACGAGCAGTACTTC; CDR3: CASSQVRGAYEQYF
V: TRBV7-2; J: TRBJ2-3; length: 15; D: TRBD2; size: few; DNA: TGTGCCAGCAGCCCAGGGACTAGCGTTACAGATACGCAGTATTTT; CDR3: CASSPGTSVTDTQYF
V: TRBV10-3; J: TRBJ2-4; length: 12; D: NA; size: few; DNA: TGTGCCATCAGTGATTCGGGTAACATTCAGTACTTC; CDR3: CAISDSGNIQYF
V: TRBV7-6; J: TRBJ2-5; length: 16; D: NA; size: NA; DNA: TGTGCCAGCAGCCCCAGGGGGGGAATAAGGGGAGAGACCCAGTACTTC; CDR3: CASSPRGGIRGETQYF
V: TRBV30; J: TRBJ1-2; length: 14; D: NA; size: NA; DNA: TGTGCCTGGAGTTTTATTTCCCCTCTGGGAGGCTACACCTTC; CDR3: CAWSFISPLGGYTF
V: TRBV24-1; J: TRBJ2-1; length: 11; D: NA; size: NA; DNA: TGTGCCACCCAATCGTCTCGTGAGCAGTTCTTC; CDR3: CATQSSREQFF
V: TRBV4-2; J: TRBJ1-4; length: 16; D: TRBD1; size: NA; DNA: TGTGCCAGCAGCCAAGTACCGGGACAGGGAGATGAAAAACTGTTTTTT; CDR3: CASSQVPGQGDEKLFF
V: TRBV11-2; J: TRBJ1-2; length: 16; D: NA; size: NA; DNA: TGTGCCAGCAGCTTAGCAGGGCAGCCCTTGGCTGATGGCCACACCTTC; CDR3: CASSLAGQPLADGHTF
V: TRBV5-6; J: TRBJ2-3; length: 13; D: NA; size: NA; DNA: TGTGCCAGCAGCTTTAGGACGACGAATACGCAGTATTTT; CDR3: CASSFRTTNTQYF
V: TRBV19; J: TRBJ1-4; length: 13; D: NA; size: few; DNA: TGTGCCAGTAGTATCCTTACCAATGAAAAACTGTTTTTT; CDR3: CASSILTNEKLFF
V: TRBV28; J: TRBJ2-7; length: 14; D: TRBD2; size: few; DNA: TGTGCCAGCAGTTTTGGCGGGGGAAATTCTAAGCAGTACTTC; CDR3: CASSFGGGNSKQYF
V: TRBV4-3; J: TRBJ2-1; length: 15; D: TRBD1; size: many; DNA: TGCGCCAGCAGCCAAGATAGGGGACAGGCGGATGAGCAGTTCTTC; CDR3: CASSQDRGQADEQFF
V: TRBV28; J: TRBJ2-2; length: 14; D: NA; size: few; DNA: TGTGCCAGTACTGGACAGTCGAACACCGGGGAGCTGTTTTTT; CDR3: CASTGQSNTGELFF